These 24 T cell receptor beta chains were all obtained from the same sample, sequenced in a study of response to subunit inactivated influenza vaccine. Using its own MiXCR run on the RT-PCR reads, TCRdb lists one record per CDR3 protein. The sample holds approximately 520,000 distinct CDR3 sequences, about 15% seen once. The sample consisted of CD4+ T cells sorted from PBMCs, taken roughly 24 months after vaccination. The receptors originated from a man aged 45 to 70 who received an inactivated influenza vaccine.

The table lists this clonotype with a few counts. The chain is built from TRBV10-3 and TRBJ2-7, with D unclear. Trimming took off 3 bases at V and 0 bases at J, with 12 bases between the two ends. The CDR3 sequence is 15 residues long. CDR1 and CDR2 from the germline V gene are ENHRY and SYGVKD. CDR3 residues: CAISDRLGGSYEQYF. CDR3 nucleotides: TGTGCCATCAGTGATCGTCTTGGCGGCTCCTACGAGCAGTACTTC.

The CDR3, as DNA: TGTGCCAGCAGCTACCAATCCGGGACAGGGAATCCCGAGCAGTACTTC. Its protein is CASSYQSGTGNPEQYF. The chain combines TRBV7-8 with TRBJ2-7, with TRBD1 matching 9 bases. This CDR3 has 16 amino acids. The V gene's germline CDR1 is SGHVS and CDR2 FQNEAQ. J was trimmed by 6 bases and V by 4 bases; bases with no gene match: 13.

The chain is built from TRBV14 and TRBJ1-6, with D unresolved. Germline-derived CDR1 and CDR2 are SGHDN and FVKESK. V lost 4 bases and J lost 10, with 17 bases in between. This CDR3 has 15 residues. The chain's CDR3 is CASSRGRVSNSPLHF. CDR3 nucleotide sequence: TGTGCCAGCAGCCGCGGCCGGGTTTCTAACTCACCCCTCCACTTT.

This clonotype was picked up a small number of times. V usage is TRBV7-9 and J usage is TRBJ2-1; D is ambiguous. The V gene's germline CDR1 is SEHNR and CDR2 FQNEAQ (reference sequence). V lost 9 bases, J lost 6 bases, and 12 bases lay in between. The CDR3 loop spans 12 amino acids. CDR3 DNA: TGTGCCAGTAGAGGCCTGAGCAATGAGCAGTTCTTC. Protein sequence: CASRGLSNEQFF.

This clonotype was seen just once. The chain couples TRBV7-9 to TRBJ2-1, with 15 bases aligning to TRBD2. Germline V lookup: CDR1 SEHNR, CDR2 FQNEAQ (reference sequence). The ends lost 1 base at V and 8 bases at J; junction bases unmatched: 6. This CDR3 is 17 amino acids long. The CDR3 region has the DNA TGTGCCAGCAGCTTAGACCCGGGACTAGCGGGGGGCTATGAGCAGTTCTTC. This translates into CASSLDPGLAGGYEQFF.

This clonotype has a count of ten or more. The chain is built from TRBV4-2 and TRBJ2-3; 10 bases map to TRBD2. After removal of 4 bases from V and 2 bases from J, the junction contained 9 bases not matched to a gene. The CDR3 is made up of 17 amino acids. Germline V gene lookup returns CDR1 LGHNA and CDR2 YNFKEQ. CDR3 sequence (DNA): TGTGCCAGCAGCCCTGGGTCTAGCGGGGGATACACAGATACGCAGTATTTT. It specifies CASSPGSSGGYTDTQYF.

The CDR3 nucleotides are TGCGCCAGCAGCCATGACGGGACGCCTGGAAACACCATATATTTT. Its translation: CASSHDGTPGNTIYF. This chain connects TRBV4-1 to TRBJ1-3; the D gene is possibly TRBD1 (5 bases). The CDR3 runs to 15 residues. Germline CDR1 and CDR2: MGHRA and YSYEKL. V was clipped by 3 bases and J by 2 bases, with 11 bases between them.

The V gene is TRBV4-3, the J gene TRBJ2-2; no reliable D call. Trimming removed 2 bases from V and 4 bases from J, with 5 bases in between. Germline V lookup: CDR1 LGHNA, CDR2 YSLEER. This CDR3 comprises 13 residues. The CDR3 nucleotides read TGCGCCAGCAGCCAACCTAGCACCGGGGAGCTGTTTTTT. Its protein is CASSQPSTGELFF.

The genes are TRBV6-2 or TRBV6-3 and TRBJ1-1; D is unresolved. Germline assignment: CDR1 MNHEY and CDR2 SVGEGT. Trimming removed 2 bases at V and 0 bases at J, with 7 bases between. This CDR3 has 14 residues. The CDR3 here is CASSYGFMNTEAFF. The CDR3 nucleotides read TGTGCCAGCAGTTACGGGTTCATGAACACTGAAGCTTTCTTT.

V and J are TRBV9 and TRBJ1-5; 7 bases line up with TRBD1. Germline CDR1 reads SGDLS; CDR2 reads YYNGEE. V lost 5 bases, J lost 6 bases, and 8 bases stayed unmatched. The CDR3 contains 14 residues. The CDR3 DNA follows: TGTGCCAGCAGTAGGGACAGTGGCCCTCAGCCCCAGCATTTT. Encoded protein: CASSRDSGPQPQHF.

This clonotype was seen many times. A read error may produce the germline difference seen at one junction end. The rearrangement joins TRBV7-2 to TRBJ1-1; D not certain. CDR1 and CDR2 (germline): SGHTA, FQGNSA. The CDR3 extends over 13 amino acids. The CDR3 spells CASSLQPNTEAFF. The CDR3 DNA is TGCGCCAGCAGCTTGCAGCCGAACACTGAAGCTTTCTTT.

In its sample, this clonotype was seen a few times. In nucleotides, the CDR3 is TGCGCCAGCAGCTTGCCTGGACAGGCCACAGATACGCAGTATTTT. Residues: CASSLPGQATDTQYF. This chain uses TRBV5-1 with TRBJ2-3; TRBD1 agrees at 7 bases. The germline gives CDR1 SGHRS, CDR2 YFSETQ. The CDR3 spans 15 residues. V lost 1 base and J lost 2; bases outside the gene matches: 4.

This clonotype was found a few times. The rearrangement uses TRBV2 and TRBJ1-1; D remains unclear. Germline values: CDR1 SNHLY, CDR2 FYNNEI. V lost 7 bases to trimming and J lost 2 bases, with 5 bases between them. This CDR3 has 11 residues. The CDR3 reads CASKLNTEAFF. DNA for the CDR3: TGTGCCAGCAAGCTCAACACTGAAGCTTTCTTT.

This clonotype was recorded a few times. The chain combines TRBV20-1 with TRBJ2-7, with a tentative D call TRBD2 (5 bases). V was cut by 0 bases and J by 0 bases, with 12 bases left in between. CDR3 length: 15 amino acids. Looked up from germline, CDR1 is DFQATT and CDR2 is SNEGSKA (reference sequence). CDR3 loop: CSARDSLAGSYEQYF. DNA of the CDR3: TGCAGTGCTAGAGACTCCCTGGCGGGCTCCTACGAGCAGTACTTC.

This clonotype was counted a few times. This chain connects TRBV12-3 or TRBV12-4 to TRBJ1-5; the D is unclear. This CDR3 is 12 amino acids long. Trimming took 6 bases from V and 8 from J, leaving 11 bases between them. The CDR3 sequence is CASRRPAEPQHF. CDR3 sequence (DNA): TGTGCCAGCAGACGACCGGCTGAGCCCCAGCATTTT.

This chain joins TRBV15 and TRBJ1-1, with D possibly matching TRBD1 (5 bases). The CDR3 is 16 residues long. Germline V CDR1 and CDR2: LNHNV, YYDKDF (reference sequence). Trimming took off 0 bases at V and 4 bases at J, with 15 bases between the two ends. DNA for the CDR3: TGTGCCACCAGCAGAGATCAGGTCAGGGTGGGCACTGAAGCTTTCTTT. This translates into CATSRDQVRVGTEAFF.

This clonotype was detected only a few times. The chain combines TRBV7-6 with TRBJ2-1; D gene uncertain. The CDR3 extends over 13 amino acids. The germline V and J ends were trimmed by 1 base and 7 bases, with 8 bases remaining between them. Germline V gene sequence: CDR1 SGHVS, CDR2 FNYEAQ. CDR3 nucleotides: TGTGCCAGCAGCTTAGATCCCGGGAATGAGCAGTTCTTC. This translates into CASSLDPGNEQFF.

In this sample, this clonotype turned up a few times. The chain has TRBV10-1 and TRBJ2-2; D not certain. Germline CDR1 WNHNN, CDR2 SYGVQD (reference sequence). Trimming pared 6 bases from V and 4 bases from J, leaving 9 bases between. The CDR3 has 13 amino acids. CDR3 sequence: CASRADITGELFF. The CDR3 DNA reads TGCGCCAGCAGAGCCGACATCACCGGGGAGCTGTTTTTT.

The rearrangement links TRBV4-2 to TRBJ2-5; D is perhaps TRBD2 (6 bases). Trimming removed 0 bases from V and 2 bases from J, with 10 bases in between. This CDR3 contains 15 residues. Per germline, CDR1 LGHNA and CDR2 YNFKEQ. DNA for the CDR3: TGTGCCAGCAGCCAAGATGCGGGGAAACAAGAGACCCAGTACTTC. It encodes CASSQDAGKQETQYF.

This clonotype showed up many times. This rearrangement joins TRBV12-3 or TRBV12-4 to TRBJ2-3; D is perhaps TRBD1 (5 bases). The length of the CDR3 is 14 residues. The V end was cut by 1 base, the J end by 3 bases, with 8 bases between. CDR3 nucleotides: TGTGCCAGCAGTTTAGGCGCAGGGACAGATACGCAGTATTTT. This gives the protein CASSLGAGTDTQYF.

The genes are TRBV12-3 or TRBV12-4 and TRBJ1-1, with TRBD1 as a possible D gene (6 bases). V lost 2 bases and J 7 bases, leaving 17 bases between the germline ends. CDR3 length: 15 amino acids. DNA of the CDR3: TGTGCCAGCAGTTTACATCATGGGGGGCGAGGTGAAGCTTTCTTT. Its translation: CASSLHHGGRGEAFF.

Only a few counts were recorded for this clonotype. This chain joins TRBV7-8 and TRBJ1-1; the match to TRBD1 covers 8 bases. Germline CDR1 and CDR2: SGHVS and FQNEAQ. V trimming: 4 bases; J trimming: 10 bases; junction bases outside the gene matches: 14. The CDR3 contains 15 residues. CDR3 bases: TGTGCCAGCAGCTCCCCTCCTCGGACAGGGTCACCAGCTTTCTTT. It is translated as CASSSPPRTGSPAFF. The variable domain in full, completed from reference TRBV7-8 and TRBJ1-1, reads GAGVSQSPRYKVAKRGQDVALRCDPISGHVSLFWYQQALGQGPEFLTYFQNEAQLDKSGLPSDRFFAERPEGSVSTLKIQRTQQEDSAVYLCASSSPPRTGSPAFFGQGTRLTVV.

This clonotype has more than one count but fewer than ten. This chain connects TRBV10-3 to TRBJ1-1, with D unclear. The CDR3 has 13 amino acids. CDR1 and CDR2 from the germline V gene are ENHRY and SYGVKD. V lost 8 bases to trimming and J lost 2 bases, with 12 bases between them. Here the CDR3 DNA reads TGTGCCATCGGTCCGGGCATCAACACTGAAGCTTTCTTT. Its protein is CAIGPGINTEAFF.

The chain combines TRBV2 with TRBJ2-2, with 7 bases fitting TRBD1. Per germline, CDR1 SNHLY and CDR2 FYNNEI. The CDR3 runs to 15 residues. Trimming removed 7 bases from V and 4 bases from J; junction bases left unmatched: 9. Here the CDR3 DNA reads TGTGCCAGCAAGACAGGGCTGGGCTCCACCGGGGAGCTGTTTTTT. Protein product: CASKTGLGSTGELFF.